This T cell receptor beta chain was sequenced for a study of persistence of HIV-infected CD4 T cells. Whole-study context: The sample holds CD4+ T cells responsive to CMV or HIV-1 Gag.

The libraries were made with immunoSEQ version 4 in survey mode. Data came from immunoSEQ multiplex PCR; TCRdb stores just in-frame clones and leaves some out. The sample holds some 30,000 clones, 82% seen once. Points on this clone: What it binds is not known.

V was pared by 7 bases and J by 8 bases, with 20 bases between. The length of the CDR3 is 14 residues. Germline V gives CDR1 ENHRY, CDR2 SYGVKD. Lysates of CMV-infected fibroblasts at 10 ug/mL stimulated these cells. CD40L-negative CD69-negative CD45RO-high memory CD4+ T cells were sorted as populations depleted of antigen-responding cells. An approximately 19-hour stimulation of CD8-depleted PBMCs used anti-CD28/CD49d costimulation, CD40-blocking antibody and enfuvirtide. Here the sequenced sample was CD4+ T cells sorted from PBMCs after roughly 18-hour stimulation, taken from a patient who received antiretroviral therapy. The TCR comes from an adult woman with HIV who was CMV-seropositive. The chain joins TRBV10-3 to TRBJ1-2; D unclear. The CDR3 DNA is TGTGCCATCACCCTGGACCCCGCGGGGTCCGGCTACACCTTC. As protein: CAITLDPAGSGYTF.